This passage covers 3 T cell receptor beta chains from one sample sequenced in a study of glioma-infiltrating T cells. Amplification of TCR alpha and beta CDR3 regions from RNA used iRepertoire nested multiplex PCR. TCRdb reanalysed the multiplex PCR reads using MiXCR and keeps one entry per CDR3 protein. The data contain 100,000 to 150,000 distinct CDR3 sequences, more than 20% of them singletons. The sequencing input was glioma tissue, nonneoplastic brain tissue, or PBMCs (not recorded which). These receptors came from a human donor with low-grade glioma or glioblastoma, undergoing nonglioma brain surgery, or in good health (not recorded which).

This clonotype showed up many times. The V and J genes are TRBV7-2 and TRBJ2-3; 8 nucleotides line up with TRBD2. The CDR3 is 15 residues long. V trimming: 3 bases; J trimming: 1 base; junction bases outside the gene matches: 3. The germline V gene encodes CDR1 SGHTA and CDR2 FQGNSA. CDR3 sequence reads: CASSLPTSGTDTQYF. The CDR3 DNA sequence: TGTGCCAGCAGCTTGCCGACTAGCGGCACAGATACGCAGTATTTT. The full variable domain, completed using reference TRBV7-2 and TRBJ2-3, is GAGVSQSPSNKVTEKGKDVELRCDPISGHTALYWYRQSLGQGLEFLIYFQGNSAPDKSGLPSDRFSAERTGGSVSTLTIQRTQQEDSAVYLCASSLPTSGTDTQYFGPGTRLTVL.

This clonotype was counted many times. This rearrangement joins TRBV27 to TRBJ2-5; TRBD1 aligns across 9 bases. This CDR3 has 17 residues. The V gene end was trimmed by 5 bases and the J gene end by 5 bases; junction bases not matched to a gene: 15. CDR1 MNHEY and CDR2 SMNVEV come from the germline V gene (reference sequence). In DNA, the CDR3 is TGTGCCAGCAGTCTCACTCCCCCGGGACAGGGAAGGGAGACCCAGTACTTC. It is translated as CASSLTPPGQGRETQYF.

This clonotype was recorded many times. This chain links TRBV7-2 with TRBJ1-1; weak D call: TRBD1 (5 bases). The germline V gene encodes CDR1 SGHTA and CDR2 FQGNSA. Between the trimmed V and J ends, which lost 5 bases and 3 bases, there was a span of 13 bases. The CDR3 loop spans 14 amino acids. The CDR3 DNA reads TGTGCCAGCAGCCTACGGTCGGGACACACTGAAGCTTTCTTT. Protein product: CASSLRSGHTEAFF.